The 20 T cell receptor beta chains in this list originate from one sample, sequenced in a study of a mutant IDH1 vaccine in newly diagnosed glioma. Assay used: immunoSEQ multiplex PCR; TCRdb lists only in-frame clones, some missing. The sample holds tens of thousands of clones, approximately 78% seen once. Time point meaning: week 5, during vaccination. A 20-mer mutant IDH1 peptide at 300 ug was injected subcutaneously with topical imiquimod. These receptors' targets are unknown. The sequences come from PBMCs, collected from a glioma patient whose treatment included an IDH1 peptide vaccine. Receptors originate from a woman in her thirties or forties with glioma.

The genes are TRBV4-1 and TRBJ2-3; no clear D gene. Germline-derived CDR1 and CDR2 are MGHRA and YSYEKL. This CDR3 is built from 16 residues. Trimming removed 1 base from V and 2 bases from J, with 13 bases in between. The DNA for the CDR3 is TGCGCCAGCAGCCAAGGGGCCTTGGTCGACACAGATACGCAGTATTTT. Residues: CASSQGALVDTDTQYF.

The rearrangement links TRBV19 to TRBJ1-2; tentatively, D is TRBD1 (5 bases). The V gene's germline CDR1 is LNHDA and CDR2 SQIVND (reference sequence). The CDR3 extends over 14 amino acids. Trimming took off 1 base at V and 4 bases at J, with 10 bases between the two ends. The CDR3 DNA is TGTGCCAGTAGTATAGGGTCAGGGACCTATGGCTACACCTTC. Translating it yields CASSIGSGTYGYTF.

The V and J genes are TRBV5-1 and TRBJ1-2; a weak D match, TRBD1 (5 bases). CDR1 and CDR2 from the germline V gene are SGHRS and YFSETQ. This CDR3 is built from 15 residues. V lost 2 bases, J lost 4 bases, and 15 bases lay in between. Here the CDR3 reads CASSFGGSLPYGYTF. In nucleotides, the CDR3 is TGCGCCAGCAGCTTCGGGGGGAGCCTGCCCTATGGCTACACCTTC.

The gene calls are TRBV5-1 and TRBJ2-6; the D gene is possibly TRBD1 (6 bases). The germline V and J ends were trimmed by 1 base and 4 bases, with 9 bases remaining between them. Germline CDR1 reads SGHRS; CDR2 reads YFSETQ. This CDR3 has 15 residues. The chain's CDR3 is CASSLQGTGANVLTF. CDR3 nucleotides: TGCGCCAGCAGCTTGCAGGGGACAGGGGCCAACGTCCTGACTTTC.

The chain carries TRBV9 and TRBJ1-1; maybe TRBD1 (5 bases). V was shortened by 4 bases and J by 7 bases, with 11 bases between the two germline ends. The CDR3 has 12 amino acids. Germline CDR1 and CDR2: SGDLS and YYNGEE. CDR3 amino acids: CASSPGTREAFF. DNA for the CDR3: TGTGCCAGCAGCCCAGGGACCCGTGAAGCTTTCTTT.

The chain combines TRBV6-1 with TRBJ1-1; no clear D. The V gene lost 3 bases and the J gene lost 1 base, with 9 bases spanning the gap. This CDR3 is built from 14 residues. Per the germline V gene, CDR1 is MNHNS and CDR2 is SASEGT. CDR3 nucleotide sequence: TGTGCCAGCAGTGATGATCGGGGGAACACTGAAGCTTTCTTT. Encoded protein: CASSDDRGNTEAFF.

The chain carries TRBV13 and TRBJ2-7; 7 bases fit TRBD1. The V and J ends lost 5 bases and 1 base, in that order; junction bases with no gene match: 2. The germline V gene has CDR1 PRHDT and CDR2 FYEKMQ (reference sequence). The CDR3 spans 13 residues. Written as DNA, the CDR3 is TGTGCCAGCAGCCCGGACAGGTCCTACGAGCAGTACTTC. Its protein product is CASSPDRSYEQYF.

On this clone itself: Other DNA sequences in this sample translate to the same CDR3. V usage is TRBV6-1 and J usage is TRBJ1-5; D is ambiguous. Germline V CDR1 and CDR2: MNHNS, SASEGT. Trimming stripped 6 bases from V and 0 bases from J, with 12 bases between. The CDR3 is 15 amino acids. The CDR3 sequence is CASRPDGNSNQPQHF. CDR3 nucleotide sequence: TGTGCCAGCAGACCCGACGGTAATAGCAATCAGCCCCAGCATTTT.

This clone was detected once. This chain links TRBV21-1 with TRBJ1-1; the table's D call of TRBD1 was not tested on the DNA. TRBV21-1 is noted as a pseudogene. The CDR3 is 17 residues long. CDR3 sequence (DNA): TGTGCCAGCAGCAAACGACCCCCTTGCAGGGGGCATACTGAAGCTTTCTTT. Translating gives CASSKRPPCRGHTEAFF.

The chain is built from TRBV29-1 and TRBJ2-3; 11 bases fit TRBD2. The CDR3 has 16 residues. Germline V gene sequence: CDR1 SQVTM, CDR2 ANQGSEA. The V gene end was trimmed by 5 bases and the J gene end by 6 bases; junction bases not matched to a gene: 13. DNA for the CDR3: TGCAGCGTTAGAGGGGGGCCTAGCGGGGGGTCGGATACGCAGTATTTT. Translating it yields CSVRGGPSGGSDTQYF.

This chain joins TRBV5-1 and TRBJ2-1, with 10 bases matching TRBD2. The J segment lost 6 bases and the V segment lost 0 bases, leaving 9 bases of the junction unmatched. The CDR3 has 17 residues. Germline loops: CDR1 SGHRS, CDR2 YFSETQ. The CDR3 protein is CASSLASGGARGNEQFF. The CDR3 DNA reads TGCGCCAGCAGCTTGGCTAGCGGGGGCGCGAGGGGCAATGAGCAGTTCTTC.

The chain has TRBV21-1 and TRBJ2-7; the table's D call of TRBD2 was not tested on the DNA. TRBV21-1 is tagged as a pseudogene. This CDR3 has 15 residues. CDR3 nucleotide sequence: TGTGCCAGCAGTCGTAGGGAGGGTGGTTCCTACGAGCAGTACTTC. Translating gives CASSRREGGSYEQYF.

The V and J genes are TRBV4-3 and TRBJ2-5; a weak D match, TRBD2 (5 bases). CDR1 and CDR2 from the germline V gene are LGHNA and YSLEER. The CDR3 covers 15 residues. Deletions cut 2 bases from V and 3 bases from J, with 13 bases between. The CDR3: CASSQSPDYKETQYF. CDR3 bases: TGCGCCAGCAGCCAATCTCCCGACTATAAAGAGACCCAGTACTTC.

CDR3 sequence reads: CASSPEGTSGLVTQYF. The CDR3 nucleotides are TGTGCCAGCAGCCCCGAGGGAACTAGCGGTTTGGTTACGCAGTATTTT. The V gene is TRBV13, the J gene TRBJ2-3, with 8 nucleotides matching TRBD2. With V trimmed by 5 bases and J by 8 bases, 15 bases remained unmatched. CDR1 is PRHDT, CDR2 FYEKMQ, per germline (reference sequence). CDR3 length: 16 residues.

The CDR3 spells CASSPGRRGSNYGYTF. DNA of the CDR3: TGTGCCAGCTCACCCGGGCGAAGGGGATCTAACTATGGCTACACCTTC. The rearrangement links TRBV18 to TRBJ1-2; a weak D match, TRBD1 (5 bases). Germline values: CDR1 KGHSH, CDR2 LQKENI. V lost 3 bases, J lost 0 bases, and 14 bases lay in between. The CDR3 runs to 16 residues.

This clone was observed once. The rearrangement links TRBV7-6 to TRBJ2-2, with D possibly matching TRBD1 (6 bases). Germline V gene data show CDR1 as SGHVS and CDR2 as FNYEAQ. The CDR3 contains 15 residues. Trimming took 3 bases from V and 6 from J, leaving 14 bases between them. CDR3 amino acids: CASSFSGVGAGELFF. The CDR3 DNA sequence: TGTGCCAGCAGCTTTTCAGGGGTCGGGGCCGGGGAGCTGTTTTTT. The whole variable domain, remainder taken from reference TRBV7-6 and TRBJ2-2, is GAGVSQSPRYKVTKRGQDVALRCDPISGHVSLYWYRQALGQGPEFLTYFNYEAQQDKSGLPNDRFSAERPEGSISTLTIQRTEQRDSAMYRCASSFSGVGAGELFFGEGSRLTVL.

The gene calls are TRBV2 and TRBJ1-1; D uncertain. The CDR3 contains 13 residues. The germline V and J ends were trimmed by 6 bases and 0 bases, with 8 bases remaining between them. CDR1 and CDR2 from the germline V gene are SNHLY and FYNNEI. The CDR3 nucleotides are TGTGCCAGCAGAAGACCTATGAACACTGAAGCTTTCTTT. Its protein product is CASRRPMNTEAFF.

The rearrangement links TRBV7-2 to TRBJ2-3; possible D gene TRBD2, 5 bases. This CDR3 is 15 amino acids long. Per germline, CDR1 SGHTA and CDR2 FQGNSA. Trimming cost V 5 bases and J 0 bases, with 12 bases left between them. CDR3 nucleotides: TGTGCCAGCAGCCCAGCGGCCACAAGCACAGATACGCAGTATTTT. Protein product: CASSPAATSTDTQYF.

Here the CDR3 DNA reads TGTGCCAGTAGCCATCAGCCTTACGAGCAGTACTTC. Translation: CASSHQPYEQYF. This rearrangement joins TRBV19 to TRBJ2-7; D gene uncertain. Germline V lookup: CDR1 LNHDA, CDR2 SQIVND (reference sequence). The CDR3 is 12 amino acids. Trimming removed 6 bases at V and 4 bases at J, with 10 bases between.

The chain recombines TRBV6-1 with TRBJ2-5; tentative D call: TRBD2 (6 bases). Trimming shortened V by 1 base and J by 5 bases, and 11 bases separated the two germline ends. The germline gives CDR1 MNHNS, CDR2 SASEGT. This CDR3 comprises 14 residues. The CDR3 DNA sequence: TGTGCCAGCAGTGAAGATGGGGGGTGGGAGACCCAGTACTTC. Translating it yields CASSEDGGWETQYF.